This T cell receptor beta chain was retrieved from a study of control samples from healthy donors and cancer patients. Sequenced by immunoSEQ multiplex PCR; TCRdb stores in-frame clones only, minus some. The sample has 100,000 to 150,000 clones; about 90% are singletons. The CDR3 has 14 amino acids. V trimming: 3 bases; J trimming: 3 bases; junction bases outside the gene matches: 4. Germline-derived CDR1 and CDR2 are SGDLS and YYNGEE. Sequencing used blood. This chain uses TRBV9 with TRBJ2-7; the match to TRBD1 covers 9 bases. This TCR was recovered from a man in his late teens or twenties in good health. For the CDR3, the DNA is TGTGCCAGCAGCGGATCGACAGGGGGCTACGAGCAGTACTTC. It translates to CASSGSTGGYEQYF.